The 16 T cell receptor beta chains listed next were all sequenced from one sample in a study of T cell repertoires in cytomegalovirus infection (dated by TCRdb to the late 2010s). TCRdb shows the sequencer as Illumina HiSeq 1500. TCRdb cleaned the public reads at Q25 with fastp, built clones with MiXCR and kept in-frame beta chains. Each CDR3 protein gets just one entry, which takes the most common genes and DNA from the rows behind it. This sample has roughly 100,000 distinct CDR3 sequences in its table, and about 40% of those were observed once. The ten largest clones add up to less than 80% of the sample. In the paper's terms, the treatment or condition label means: in vitro stimulation with specific CMV peptide epitopes to enrich CMV-specific T cells. Their cognate antigens are unknown. The material sequenced was CD8+ T cells from cultured PBMCs, taken from culture after CMV antigen stimulation. Receptor source: a human donor in good health (CMV status not recorded). Some clones in this sample may be carry-over from other donors' samples.

This clonotype was counted many times. The gene calls are TRBV7-8 and TRBJ2-1, with 15 bases aligning to TRBD2. CDR3 length equals 17 residues. Germline-derived CDR1 and CDR2 are SGHVS and FQNEAQ. Trimming cost V 3 bases and J 6 bases; bases outside gene matches: 6. CDR3 loop: CASSFWTSGGAFNEQFF. The CDR3 DNA reads as TGTGCCAGCAGCTTTTGGACTAGCGGGGGGGCCTTCAATGAGCAGTTCTTC.

V is TRBV9 and J is TRBJ1-2, with D unclear. The germline V gene encodes CDR1 SGDLS and CDR2 YYNGEE. The CDR3 length is 15 residues. V lost 3 bases, J lost 4 bases, and 16 bases lay in between. CDR3 nucleotide sequence: TGTGCCAGCAGCGGTGGAGGCAGTGTCCCCTATGGCTACACCTTC. It specifies CASSGGGSVPYGYTF.

V usage is TRBV5-6 and J usage is TRBJ2-2; D unclear. Germline V gene sequence: CDR1 SGHDT, CDR2 YYEEEE. The CDR3 runs to 14 residues. The V end was cut by 3 bases, the J end by 5 bases, with 11 bases between. The CDR3, as DNA: TGTGCCAGCAGCTCGGTAACAAGGACCGGGGAGCTGTTTTTT. It is translated as CASSSVTRTGELFF.

This clonotype was detected once. This rearrangement joins TRBV2 to TRBJ2-2; TRBD2 is a possible D gene (5 bases). Germline V gene sequence: CDR1 SNHLY, CDR2 FYNNEI. The CDR3 runs 13 residues. V was clipped by 3 bases and J by 4 bases, with 6 bases between them. CDR3 coding DNA: TGTGCCAGCAGTGACGGACTCACCGGGGAGCTGTTTTTT. Its translation is CASSDGLTGELFF.

This clonotype was seen a few times. The gene calls are TRBV3-1 and TRBJ2-5; D gene ambiguous. Looked up from germline, CDR1 is LGHDT and CDR2 is YNNKEL (reference sequence). Trimming left V 0 bases short and J 4 bases short, with 9 bases between. This CDR3 has 14 amino acids. The DNA of the CDR3 is TGTGCCAGCAGCCAAGATATTCGGCCAGAGACCCAGTACTTC. Translation: CASSQDIRPETQYF.

This clonotype was seen a few times. The chain combines TRBV7-2 with TRBJ2-1; D perhaps matches TRBD2 (6 bases). V lost 6 bases and J 0 bases, leaving 12 bases between the germline ends. The CDR3 consists of 15 residues. The germline V gene has CDR1 SGHTA and CDR2 FQGNSA. In nucleotides, the CDR3 is TGTGCCAGCAGTCAGGAGGGATACTCCTACAATGAGCAGTTCTTC. Its protein product is CASSQEGYSYNEQFF.

To note about this clonotype: This sequence may be a read error, since a much larger clone differs from it by one base. The V call is TRBV7-9, the J call TRBJ2-5; 8 nucleotides line up with TRBD2. CDR1 is SEHNR and CDR2 is FQNEAQ in the germline V gene (reference sequence). With V trimmed by 5 bases and J by 3 bases, 8 bases remained unmatched. This CDR3 is 15 amino acids long. The CDR3 DNA reads as TGTGCCAGCAGCACAAGCGGGGGCCTCAAAGAGACCCAGTACTTC. It translates to CASSTSGGLKETQYF.

V and J are TRBV5-1 and TRBJ1-1; D call uncertain. V was trimmed by 1 base and J by 5 bases, leaving 6 bases between them. CDR1 is SGHRS and CDR2 is YFSETQ in the germline V gene. CDR3 length: 12 amino acids. CDR3 bases: TGCGCCAGCAGCTTGACGGCGACTGAAGCTTTCTTT. Translated, it gives CASSLTATEAFF.

In this sample, this clonotype turned up once. This chain connects TRBV12-3 or TRBV12-4 to TRBJ1-2; D is uncertain. The CDR3 length is 11 residues. V was trimmed by 10 bases and J by 8 bases, leaving 14 bases between them. CDR3 sequence (DNA): TGTGCCACCCACAGCTCTGAGGGCTACACCTTC. Translation gives CATHSSEGYTF.

V is TRBV20-1 and J is TRBJ1-5, with 8 bases that match TRBD1. Germline CDR1 is DFQATT and CDR2 is SNEGSKA (reference sequence). CDR3 length: 13 amino acids. Trimming cost V 6 bases and J 6 bases; bases outside gene matches: 7. CDR3 protein: CSANLDRGQPQHF. CDR3 DNA sequence: TGCAGTGCCAACCTCGACAGGGGTCAGCCCCAGCATTTT.

There are a few counts of this clonotype. V and J are TRBV12-3 or TRBV12-4 and TRBJ2-2; the D call may be TRBD1 or TRBD2 (5 bases each). This CDR3 region has 14 residues. Trimming took off 5 bases at V and 0 bases at J, with 7 bases between the two ends. The CDR3 is CASSRGPNTGELFF. The CDR3 bases are TGTGCCAGCAGTAGGGGACCGAACACCGGGGAGCTGTTTTTT.

This clonotype was seen only a few times. The CDR3 region has the DNA TGTGCCAGCAGCTTAGCCCAGTACAATGAGCAGTTCTTC. This sequence encodes CASSLAQYNEQFF. The chain combines TRBV11-2 with TRBJ2-1, with D unresolved. Per germline, CDR1 SGHAT and CDR2 FQNNGV. The CDR3 totals 13 residues. V was clipped by 1 base and J by 4 bases, with 5 bases between them.

V usage is TRBV6-6 and J usage is TRBJ1-2; 8 positions match TRBD1. CDR1 and CDR2 (germline): MNHNY, SVGAGI (reference sequence). V shed 4 bases and J 7 bases; nucleotides not matched to a gene: 5. The CDR3 runs to 13 residues. CDR3 sequence (DNA): TGTGCCAGCAGTTCCCTGACAGGGGTTGGCTACACCTTC. As protein: CASSSLTGVGYTF.

As regards this clonotype: This may be a read error: a much more frequent sequence differs by one nucleotide. This chain joins TRBV7-8 and TRBJ2-5; TRBD1 aligns across 7 bases. Germline CDR1 and CDR2: SGHVS and FQNEAQ. The CDR3 extends over 17 amino acids. The CDR3 protein is CVSSEIYRDSREETQYF. The CDR3 DNA reads TGTGTCAGCAGCGAAATTTACCGGGACAGCAGAGAAGAGACCCAGTACTTC.

V gene TRBV28 combines with J gene TRBJ2-3, with a tentative D call TRBD2 (6 bases). Germline-derived CDR1 and CDR2 are MDHEN and SYDVKM. Trimming cost V 7 bases and J 6 bases, with 20 bases left between them. This CDR3 comprises 15 residues. The chain's CDR3 is CASTGGAPRVDTQYF. The CDR3 nucleotides read TGTGCCAGCACTGGAGGGGCCCCCAGGGTGGATACGCAGTATTTT.

In this sample, this clonotype turned up a few times. This rearrangement joins TRBV7-9 to TRBJ2-1; D may be TRBD1 (5 bases). V was shortened by 0 bases and J by 4 bases, with 13 bases between the two germline ends. Germline CDR1 reads SEHNR; CDR2 reads FQNEAQ (reference sequence). The CDR3 covers 16 residues. Here the CDR3 reads CASSLAQGHGYNEQFF. Written as DNA, the CDR3 is TGTGCCAGCAGCTTAGCGCAGGGTCACGGATACAATGAGCAGTTCTTC.